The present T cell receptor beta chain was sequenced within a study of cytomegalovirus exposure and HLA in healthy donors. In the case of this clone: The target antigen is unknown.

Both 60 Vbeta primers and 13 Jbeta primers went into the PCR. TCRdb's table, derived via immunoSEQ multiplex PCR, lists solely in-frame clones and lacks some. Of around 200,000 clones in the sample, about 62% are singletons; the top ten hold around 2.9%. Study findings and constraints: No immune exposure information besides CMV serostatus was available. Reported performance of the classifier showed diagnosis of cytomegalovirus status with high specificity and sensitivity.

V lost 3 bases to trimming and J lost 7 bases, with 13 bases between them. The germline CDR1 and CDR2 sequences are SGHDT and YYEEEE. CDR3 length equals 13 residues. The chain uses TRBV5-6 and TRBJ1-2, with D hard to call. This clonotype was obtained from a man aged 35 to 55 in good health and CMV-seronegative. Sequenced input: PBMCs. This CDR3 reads CASSYQAGLGYTF. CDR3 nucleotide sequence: TGTGCCAGCAGCTATCAGGCGGGTCTTGGCTACACCTTC.